The clone carrying this TCR beta chain was detected many times. The antigen remains undetermined. Deletions cut 5 bases from V and 7 bases from J, with 11 bases between. Germline CDR1 SGDLS, CDR2 YYNGEE. This CDR3 comprises 12 residues. The data stem from a study of T cells after yellow fever vaccination. Study-wide context: Preparation of the low-cell-number fractions used SMART-Seq v4 Ultra Low Input. Study-level points and caveats: A large majority of primary-vaccination clones showed up again after the booster (approximately 95% CD4, 88% CD8).

TCR cDNA was made by 5'RACE template switching, adding a universal primer site and UMIs. TCRdb analysed the 5' RACE reads with MiXCR anew, one entry per CDR3 protein. The sample contains roughly 310,000 distinct CDR3 sequences, around 3.6% of which appear only once. The chain recombines TRBV9 with TRBJ2-3; tentative D call: TRBD2 (5 bases). Here the sequenced sample was PBMCs, taken on the day of the yellow fever booster vaccination. The origin of this receptor is a man between 18 and 29 years old who received the YFV17D yellow fever vaccine. The CDR3 DNA sequence: TGTGCCAGCAGGGATCCGGGGAATACGCAGTATTTT. Its translation is CASRDPGNTQYF.